Each of the 17 T cell receptor beta chains below was sequenced from the same sample in a study of blood T cell repertoires in COVID-19. Profiled with immunoSEQ multiplex PCR; TCRdb holds only in-frame clones, not every one. The data show around 180,000 clones, about 74% seen once. The material sequenced was peripheral blood. The source is a woman older than 75 with acute or convalescent COVID-19.

The CDR3 DNA follows: TGTGCCAGCAGCGTAGACCTAGCGGGAGTGGGACCCACAGATACGCAGTATTTT. This sequence encodes CASSVDLAGVGPTDTQYF. The rearrangement links TRBV9 to TRBJ2-3, with 10 bases aligning to TRBD2. CDR1 and CDR2 from the germline V gene are SGDLS and YYNGEE. Trimming took 0 bases from V and 2 from J; bases not matched to a gene: 9. This CDR3 comprises 18 residues.

The V gene is TRBV3-1 (or the pseudogene TRBV3-2), the J gene TRBJ2-7; a weak D match, TRBD2 (6 bases). CDR1 LGHDT and CDR2 YNNKEL come from the germline V gene (reference sequence). This CDR3 comprises 15 residues. The V gene lost 4 bases and the J gene lost 0 bases, with 13 bases spanning the gap. For the CDR3, the DNA is TGTGCCAGCAGCCCGCCGGGACTCCTCTCCTACGAGCAGTACTTC. It specifies CASSPPGLLSYEQYF.

The chain employs TRBV2 and TRBJ2-3, with 7 bases that match TRBD2. The CDR3 runs 16 residues. Germline loops: CDR1 SNHLY, CDR2 FYNNEI. Losses at the gene ends were 6 bases for V and 3 bases for J; bases not matched to a gene: 12. The CDR3 coding sequence is TGTGCCAGCAGCGATCTAGCGGAGTACATGACAGATACGCAGTATTTT. Its translation: CASSDLAEYMTDTQYF.

As DNA, the CDR3 is TGTGCCAGCAGGCGGGAGTATGAGCAGTTCTTC. Its protein is CASRREYEQFF. This sequence joins TRBV6-5 and TRBJ2-1, with 7 bases fitting TRBD2. Germline CDR1 is MNHEY and CDR2 is SVGAGI. V was clipped by 6 bases and J by 8 bases; unmatched bases: 1. This CDR3 has 11 amino acids.

The chain has TRBV7-8 and TRBJ2-4; 7 bases are shared with TRBD1. The CDR3 consists of 16 residues. Trimming at V came to 5 bases and at J to 9 bases, leaving 16 bases not matched to a gene. The germline V gene has CDR1 SGHVS and CDR2 FQNEAQ. The CDR3 protein is CASSNQSGTVTTIQYF. The DNA for the CDR3 is TGTGCCAGCAGCAATCAATCCGGGACAGTGACCACCATTCAGTACTTC. The full variable domain, in which reference TRBV7-8 and TRBJ2-4 provide the parts outside the CDR3, is GAGVSQSPRYKVAKRGQDVALRCDPISGHVSLFWYQQALGQGPEFLTYFQNEAQLDKSGLPSDRFFAERPEGSVSTLKIQRTQQEDSAVYLCASSNQSGTVTTIQYFGAGTRLSVL.

CDR3 DNA sequence: TGTGCCAGCAGCTTAAGGGGGGACAGATTAAGCTATGGCTACACCTTC. It translates to CASSLRGDRLSYGYTF. This chain links TRBV7-2 with TRBJ1-2; 7 positions agree with TRBD1. CDR1 and CDR2 (germline): SGHTA, FQGNSA. The CDR3 length is 16 residues. The trim removed 2 bases at V and 4 bases at J, leaving 10 bases unmatched.

The CDR3 is CASTGVSGSPLEYF. The CDR3 coding sequence is TGTGCCAGTACCGGAGTTAGCGGGAGTCCATTGGAGTACTTC. The chain has TRBV19 and TRBJ2-7; 9 positions agree with TRBD2. The CDR3 consists of 14 residues. J lost 11 bases, V lost 7 bases, and 15 bases had no gene match. The germline V gene encodes CDR1 LNHDA and CDR2 SQIVND (reference sequence).

The rearrangement links TRBV10-2 to TRBJ1-1, with D unclear. Germline assignment: CDR1 WSHSY and CDR2 SAAADI. The CDR3 is 15 amino acids. V lost 0 bases, J lost 5 bases, and 13 bases lay in between. CDR3 protein: CASSESGAQNTEAFF. The CDR3 DNA reads as TGCGCCAGCAGTGAGTCGGGAGCCCAAAATACTGAAGCTTTCTTT.

J is TRBJ2-5 and V is TRBV9, with TRBD1 as a possible D gene (5 bases). CDR1 is SGDLS and CDR2 is YYNGEE in the germline V gene. V was shortened by 1 base and J by 3 bases, with 7 bases between the two germline ends. The CDR3 extends over 13 amino acids. The CDR3 region has the DNA TGTGCCAGCAGCGTATCCAGGGAAGAGACCCAGTACTTC. This encodes CASSVSREETQYF.

This clone was counted ten times or more. V gene TRBV14 combines with J gene TRBJ1-4; D ambiguous. Trimming removed 0 bases from V and 8 bases from J, with 10 bases in between. The CDR3 is made up of 14 amino acids. The germline gives CDR1 SGHDN, CDR2 FVKESK. CDR3 loop: CASSQDPTSEKLFF. The CDR3 nucleotides are TGTGCCAGCAGCCAAGATCCCACGAGCGAAAAACTGTTTTTT.

V is TRBV28 and J is TRBJ2-7, with 9 bases identical to TRBD1. This CDR3 has 14 residues. V was clipped by 4 bases and J by 3 bases; unmatched bases: 4. Germline CDR1 and CDR2: MDHEN and SYDVKM. CDR3 sequence (DNA): TGTGCCAGCAGTTCCCCGGGACAGGGCTACGAGCAGTACTTC. It specifies CASSSPGQGYEQYF.

The chain joins TRBV21-1 to TRBJ1-5; TRBD1 was called by the table and not checked on the DNA. TRBV21-1 is marked as a pseudogene. The CDR3 has 15 amino acids. The CDR3 DNA is TGTGCCAGCAGCAAAGGACAGGCTAGCAATCAGCCCCAGCATTTT. It yields the protein CASSKGQASNQPQHF.

This clone was seen a handful of times. This chain links TRBV18 with TRBJ2-3; 8 bases are shared with TRBD2. V lost 1 base and J lost 5; bases outside the gene matches: 17. The CDR3 totals 19 residues. Germline CDR1 is KGHSH and CDR2 is LQKENI. CDR3 coding DNA: TGTGCCAGCTCACCACTCGGCTTTTTCCGGGAGGGCCAAGTAGATACGCAGTATTTT. It specifies CASSPLGFFREGQVDTQYF.

The chain combines TRBV5-1 with TRBJ1-4, with 10 positions matching TRBD1. Losses at the gene ends were 4 bases for V and 5 bases for J; bases not matched to a gene: 2. Germline loops: CDR1 SGHRS, CDR2 YFSETQ. The CDR3 consists of 14 residues. The CDR3 loop reads CASSQGQGNEKLFF. The CDR3 DNA reads as TGCGCCAGCAGCCAGGGACAGGGGAATGAAAAACTGTTTTTT.

This clone was seen only once. The J gene is TRBJ2-2, the V gene TRBV12-5, with no clear D. From germline, CDR1 is LGHNT and CDR2 FRNRAP. This CDR3 comprises 15 residues. V was pared by 1 base and J by 2 bases, with 8 bases between. The CDR3 DNA follows: TGTGCTAGTGGTTTGGGGCAGGTTAACACCGGGGAGCTGTTTTTT. This codes for CASGLGQVNTGELFF.

The rearrangement joins TRBV4-3 to TRBJ2-1; 7 bases are shared with TRBD2. J was trimmed by 9 bases and V by 2 bases; bases with no gene match: 7. The CDR3 covers 14 residues. Germline V gene data show CDR1 as LGHNA and CDR2 as YSLEER. CDR3 coding DNA: TGCGCCAGCAGCCAAAGGACTAGTACTAGTGAGCAGTTCTTC. This codes for CASSQRTSTSEQFF.

The chain has TRBV7-9 and TRBJ2-1; 9 bases are a match to TRBD1. V was clipped by 4 bases and J by 9 bases; unmatched bases: 10. Germline V gives CDR1 SEHNR, CDR2 FQNEAQ (reference sequence). This CDR3 region has 15 residues. CDR3 in DNA: TGTGCCAGCAGCTACCCGGGACAGGGTAAGGGTGAGCAGTTCTTC. It codes for CASSYPGQGKGEQFF.